The 13 T cell receptor beta chains reported below all come from one sample, sequenced in a study of T cell responses to AZD1222 COVID-19 vaccine. Produced via immunoSEQ multiplex PCR; TCRdb's table is partial and in-frame only. Seen here are 95,000 to 150,000 clones, approximately 91% observed once, and the top ten hold roughly 2.6%. Sequenced material: peripheral blood, taken on day 0 of AZD1222 vaccination. The receptors shown here come from an adult in good health.

V is TRBV30 and J is TRBJ1-1; D call uncertain. The germline CDR1 and CDR2 sequences are GTSNPN and SVGIG (reference sequence). The CDR3 runs to 10 residues. Trimming took 4 bases from V and 5 from J, leaving 5 bases between them. CDR3 protein: CAWIRTEAFF. DNA of the CDR3: TGTGCCTGGATTCGAACTGAAGCTTTCTTT.

The rearrangement uses TRBV6-5 and TRBJ2-1; TRBD1 matches at 7 bases. The trim removed 6 bases at V and 0 bases at J, leaving 5 bases unmatched. The CDR3 has 15 residues. CDR1 and CDR2 (germline): MNHEY, SVGAGI. CDR3 protein: CASRRQGFSYNEQFF. The CDR3 bases are TGTGCCAGCAGAAGACAGGGCTTCTCCTACAATGAGCAGTTCTTC.

About this clone itself: The junction and the germline gene differ at one end; a read error may be behind it. The gene calls are TRBV30 and TRBJ1-1; D may be TRBD1 (5 bases). CDR3 length equals 14 residues. CDR1 is GTSNPN, CDR2 SVGIG, per germline (reference sequence). This chain's CDR3 is CAWSVGAGPHPPPF. The CDR3 DNA sequence: TGTGCCTGGAGTGTCGGGGCAGGCCCCCATCCCCCGCCTTTT.

V is TRBV30 and J is TRBJ1-2; 11 bases fit TRBD1. Germline lookup yields CDR1 GTSNPN and CDR2 SVGIG (reference sequence). The CDR3 length is 15 residues. The ends lost 2 bases at V and 4 bases at J; junction bases unmatched: 6. The CDR3 nucleotides are TGTGCCTGGAGTTTGGGACAGGGGGGAGGCTATGGCTACACCTTC. Encoded protein: CAWSLGQGGGYGYTF. The entire variable domain, with the rest obtained from reference TRBV30 and TRBJ1-2, is as follows: SQTIHQWPATLVQPVGSPLSLECTVEGTSNPNLYWYRQAAGRGLQLLFYSVGIGQISSEVPQNLSASRPQDRQFILSSKKLLLSDSGFYLCAWSLGQGGGYGYTFGSGTRLTVV.

This clone was found once. The V and J genes are TRBV6-1 and TRBJ2-7; D ambiguous. Germline V gene data show CDR1 as MNHNS and CDR2 as SASEGT. This CDR3 is 13 amino acids long. Trimming took 1 base from V and 3 from J, leaving 7 bases between them. CDR3 loop: CASSEDRSYEQYF. DNA of the CDR3: TGTGCCAGCAGTGAAGACAGAAGCTACGAGCAGTACTTC.

CDR3 region: CASSLSGTGPGNTIYF. In DNA form, the CDR3 reads TGTGCCAGCAGCTTGTCGGGGACGGGGCCCGGAAACACCATATATTTT. The rearrangement links TRBV5-8 to TRBJ1-3; D is perhaps TRBD1 (5 bases). V lost 1 base and J lost 4, with 15 bases in between. The CDR3 loop spans 16 amino acids. CDR1 and CDR2 from the germline V gene are SGHTS and YDEGEE.

CDR3 loop: CASSLNPLNEQFF. CDR3 bases: TGCGCCAGCAGCTTGAACCCCCTCAATGAGCAGTTCTTC. The chain joins TRBV5-1 to TRBJ2-1; D remains ambiguous. The CDR3 length is 13 residues. The V and J ends lost 1 base and 6 bases respectively, with 8 bases between them. The germline V gene has CDR1 SGHRS and CDR2 YFSETQ.

This clone appeared once. This chain uses TRBV3-1 (or the pseudogene TRBV3-2) with TRBJ2-1; 11 positions agree with TRBD2. Germline CDR1 reads LGHDT; CDR2 reads YNNKEL (reference sequence). The CDR3 runs to 16 residues. Trimming cost V 1 base and J 9 bases; bases outside gene matches: 8. CDR3 bases: TGTGCCAGCAGCCAAGGGCTAGCGGGAGGACACGGTGAGCAGTTCTTC. This gives the protein CASSQGLAGGHGEQFF.

V is TRBV11-3 and J is TRBJ1-3; D not resolved. Trimming took off 8 bases at V and 0 bases at J, with 11 bases between the two ends. This CDR3 is built from 14 residues. Germline loops: CDR1 SGHNT, CDR2 YENEEA. The CDR3 DNA is TGTGCCAGCGACACGGATGGCTCTGGAAACACCATATATTTT. Its translation: CASDTDGSGNTIYF.

V and J are TRBV5-4 and TRBJ1-3; 7 bases agree with TRBD1. V trimming: 4 bases; J trimming: 3 bases; junction bases outside the gene matches: 4. The CDR3 is 14 amino acids. Looked up from germline, CDR1 is SGHNT and CDR2 is YYREEE (reference sequence). In nucleotides, the CDR3 is TGTGCCAGCAGCCCGCAGGGGGTTGGAAACACCATATATTTT. Translating it yields CASSPQGVGNTIYF. The complete variable domain, with remaining parts taken from reference TRBV5-4 and TRBJ1-3, reads ETGVTQSPTHLIKTRGQQVTLRCSSQSGHNTVSWYQQALGQGPQFIFQYYREEENGRGNFPPRFSGLQFPNYSSELNVNALELDDSALYLCASSPQGVGNTIYFGEGSWLTVV.

This chain uses TRBV28 with TRBJ1-6; D ambiguous. Trimming cost V 6 bases and J 0 bases, with 6 bases left between them. The CDR3 has 14 residues. Germline V CDR1 and CDR2: MDHEN, SYDVKM. The CDR3 sequence is CASSLTSYNSPLHF. The CDR3, as DNA: TGTGCCAGCAGCCTCACCTCCTATAATTCACCCCTCCACTTT.

A single count supports this clone. This sequence joins TRBV19 and TRBJ1-2; 8 nucleotides align to TRBD1. The germline gives CDR1 LNHDA, CDR2 SQIVND (reference sequence). V shed 5 bases and J 4 bases; nucleotides not matched to a gene: 9. This CDR3 contains 15 residues. CDR3 amino acids: CASSSQGAGGYGYTF. In nucleotides, the CDR3 is TGTGCCAGTAGTTCCCAGGGGGCAGGAGGCTATGGCTACACCTTC.

The gene calls are TRBV28 and TRBJ2-6; D gene unclear. With 3 bases removed from V and 0 bases from J, the gap between germline ends came to 9 bases. Germline-derived CDR1 and CDR2 are MDHEN and SYDVKM. The CDR3 has 16 amino acids. The CDR3 DNA sequence: TGTGCCAGCAGTTTTCTTAAGGACTCTGGGGCCAACGTCCTGACTTTC. Its translation is CASSFLKDSGANVLTF. The whole variable domain, remainder taken from reference TRBV28 and TRBJ2-6, is DVKVTQSSRYLVKRTGEKVFLECVQDMDHENMFWYRQDPGLGLRLIYFSYDVKMKEKGDIPEGYSVSREKKERFSLILESASTNQTSMYLCASSFLKDSGANVLTFGAGSRLTVL.